This TCR beta chain was identified in a study of cytotoxic CD8 clonotypes in ibrutinib-treated CLL. For the study at large: Investigators collected response samples after a median 12 months of treatment, range 6 to 36.

The intended depth for sequencing was 1 in 200,000 to 1 in 1 million T cells. TCRdb's table, derived via immunoSEQ multiplex PCR, lists solely in-frame clones and lacks some. Of approximately 300,000 clones in the sample, 70% to 80% were seen once. There are 12 residues in the CDR3. The germline V and J ends were trimmed by 0 bases and 3 bases, with 5 bases remaining between them. Germline V gene lookup returns CDR1 GTSNPN and CDR2 SVGIG (reference sequence). The clonotype originates from a human donor with chronic lymphocytic leukemia. The sequenced sample was PBMCs, obtained before ibrutinib treatment. The J gene is TRBJ2-5, the V gene TRBV30, with a weak D call TRBD2 (5 bases). The CDR3 DNA is TGTGCCTGGAGTGTGGGAGAAGAGACCCAGTACTTC. Amino acid sequence: CAWSVGEETQYF. The complete variable domain, with remaining parts taken from reference TRBV30 and TRBJ2-5, reads SQTIHQWPATLVQPVGSPLSLECTVEGTSNPNLYWYRQAAGRGLQLLFYSVGIGQISSEVPQNLSASRPQDRQFILSSKKLLLSDSGFYLCAWSVGEETQYFGPGTRLLVL.